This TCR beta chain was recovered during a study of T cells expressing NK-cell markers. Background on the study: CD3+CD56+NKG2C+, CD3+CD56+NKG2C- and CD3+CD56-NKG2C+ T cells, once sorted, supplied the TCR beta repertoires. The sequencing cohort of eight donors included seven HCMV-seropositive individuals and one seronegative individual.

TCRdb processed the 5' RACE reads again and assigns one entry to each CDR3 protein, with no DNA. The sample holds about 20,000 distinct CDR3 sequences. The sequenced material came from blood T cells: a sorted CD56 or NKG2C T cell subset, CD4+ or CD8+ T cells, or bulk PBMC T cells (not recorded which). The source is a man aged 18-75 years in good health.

The CDR3 region is CASSIRLAGSYEQYF. The V gene is TRBV28, the J gene TRBJ2-7; TCRdb names TRBD2, which stays unverified in the absence of DNA. This CDR3 has 15 amino acids. The germline V gene encodes CDR1 MDHEN and CDR2 SYDVKM.